The rows below give T cell receptor beta chains drawn from one sample of a study of blood T cells in healthy people across ages. A single record per CDR3 protein comes from TCRdb applying MiXCR to the 5' RACE reads. The sample yields roughly 1.6 million distinct CDR3 sequences, approximately 32% seen once. Input material: blood. Receptors originate from a woman aged 25-40 years in good health. Both conserved end residues are part of each CDR3. The D gene is left open where the match is weak. Only some rows state a clone size, as once, few, many or a class for expanded clones.

J gene | D gene | V gene | clone size | CDR3 length | CDR3 protein | CDR3 DNA
TRBJ2-7 | TRBD2 | TRBV20-1 | - | 13 | CSARSGGTYEQYF | TGCAGTGCTAGGAGCGGGGGAACCTACGAGCAGTACTTC
TRBJ2-7 | TRBD2 | TRBV27 | - | 15 | CASSISGTSGYEQYF | TGTGCCAGCAGTATATCCGGGACTAGCGGCTACGAGCAGTACTTC
TRBJ2-7 | TRBD2 | TRBV20-1 | few | 15 | CSARAPAGGNYEQYF | TGCAGTGCTAGAGCCCCTGCGGGGGGGAACTACGAGCAGTACTTC
TRBJ2-7 | - | TRBV20-1 | few | 13 | CSAQGGRAYEQYF | TGCAGTGCTCAGGGTGGGCGGGCCTACGAGCAGTACTTC
TRBJ2-7 | - | TRBV5-1 | few | 18 | CASSINPPGSGNSYEQYF | TGCGCCAGCAGCATCAACCCGCCGGGGAGCGGCAACTCCTACGAGCAGTACTTC
TRBJ2-1 | - | TRBV7-2 | many | 15 | CASSLSGVSYNEQFF | TGTGCCAGCAGCTTGTCAGGGGTTTCATACAATGAGCAGTTCTTC
TRBJ2-2 | - | TRBV7-9 | - | 15 | CASSSPEGLTGELFF | TGTGCCAGCAGCTCCCCAGAGGGATTAACCGGGGAGCTGTTTTTT
TRBJ2-5 | TRBD2 | TRBV4-2 | few | 18 | CASSQDHGLAGTLEEQYF | TGTGCCAGCAGCCAAGATCATGGACTAGCGGGGACGCTAGAAGAGCAGTACTTC
TRBJ1-2 | TRBD1 | TRBV9 | - | 14 | CASSFSKGAGGYTF | TGTGCCAGCAGCTTCTCGAAGGGGGCCGGGGGCTACACCTTC
TRBJ2-1 | TRBD2 | TRBV12-3/TRBV12-4 | - | 14 | CASLWAGAVNEQFF | TGTGCCAGCCTATGGGCGGGAGCTGTCAATGAGCAGTTCTTC
TRBJ2-7 | TRBD1 | TRBV7-2 | - | 15 | CASSLGGQGGVRQYF | TGTGCCAGCAGCTTAGGGGGACAGGGGGGGGTCCGGCAGTACTTC
TRBJ1-2 | - | TRBV18 | - | 13 | CASSPRVSYGYTF | TGTGCCAGCTCACCCCGCGTCAGCTATGGCTACACCTTC
TRBJ2-1 | - | TRBV27 | - | 16 | CASSLFVGASYNEQFF | TGTGCCAGCAGTTTATTCGTCGGGGCATCCTACAATGAGCAGTTCTTC